The rows below give T cell receptor beta chains drawn from one sample of a study of cytomegalovirus exposure and HLA in healthy donors. The repertoire was sequenced with immunoSEQ multiplex PCR; TCRdb's copy has only in-frame clones and lacks some. This sample has some 190,000 clones, with more than 65% found just once. Specimen: PBMCs. The receptors shown here come from a woman aged 25-40 years in good health and CMV-seropositive. Both conserved end residues are part of each CDR3. A D gene is named only where the DNA matches it firmly. Size is omitted from some rows. Given values are once, few, many or a class for expanded clones.

J gene	V gene	D gene	clone size	CDR3 DNA	CDR3 protein
TRBJ2-1	TRBV18	TRBD2	NA	TGTGCCAGCTCACCCCCCCGACTAGCGGGGAGCACCGAAAAGCAGTTCTTC	CASSPPRLAGSTEKQFF
TRBJ2-1	TRBV10-2	NA	NA	TGCGCCAGCAGTGGGCCGGGGGTGGGGAAATTGAATGAGCAGTTCTTC	CASSGPGVGKLNEQFF
TRBJ2-7	TRBV6-1	NA	NA	TGTGCCACCCGGGACTTACCCCCCAACGAGCAGTACTTC	CATRDLPPNEQYF
TRBJ2-6	TRBV28	TRBD2	few	TGTGCCAGCAGTCGGGGACTAGCGTCGGGGGCTGGGGCCAACGTCCTGACTTTC	CASSRGLASGAGANVLTF
TRBJ2-4	TRBV13	TRBD1	NA	TGTGCCAGCAGTACCGGGACAGGTCTAAACATTCAGTACTTC	CASSTGTGLNIQYF
TRBJ2-2	TRBV27	NA	NA	TGTGCCAGCAGTTTATCTGGCCTAGCCCCCGGGGAGCTGTTTTTT	CASSLSGLAPGELFF
TRBJ2-7	TRBV29-1	NA	once	TGCAGCGTCCAGCGGAGGGCTTCCTACGAGCAGTACTTC	CSVQRRASYEQYF
TRBJ2-7	TRBV7-8	TRBD2	NA	TGTGCCAGCAGGTTAGCGGGAGGCGACGAGCAGTACTTC	CASRLAGGDEQYF
TRBJ2-7	TRBV29-1	NA	once	TGCAGCGTTGGGGGACTTGGGGCCTACGAGCAGTACTTC	CSVGGLGAYEQYF
TRBJ1-1	TRBV5-1	NA	few	TGCGCCAGCAGCTTGGAGGGGGTTGTCCCTGAAGCTTTCTTT	CASSLEGVVPEAFF
TRBJ1-1	TRBV5-1	NA	few	TGCGCCAGCAGCTTAAGGGGTGACACTGAAGCTTTCTTT	CASSLRGDTEAFF
TRBJ2-2	TRBV11-3	TRBD2	NA	TGTGCCAGCAGCTTCAAGGGGAGCGGGAGAAGAACCGGGGAGCTGTTTTTT	CASSFKGSGRRTGELFF
TRBJ1-5	TRBV23-1	NA	NA	TGCGCCAGCAGTGAGGGACAACTTAGCAATCAGCCCCAGCATTTT	CASSEGQLSNQPQHF
TRBJ2-2	TRBV11-3	TRBD2	NA	TGTGCCAGCAGCTTAGGAGGGAGGGTCACCGGGGAGCTGTTTTTT	CASSLGGRVTGELFF
TRBJ2-1	TRBV7-2	TRBD2	NA	TGTGCCAGCAGCTTAGGAGCGGGAGGGCTCAATGAGCAGTTCTTC	CASSLGAGGLNEQFF
TRBJ2-1	TRBV2	TRBD1	NA	TGTGCCAGCAGTGGACAGGGGGCTTTCAATGAGCAGTTCTTC	CASSGQGAFNEQFF
TRBJ1-2	TRBV6-6	TRBD1	NA	TGTGCCAGCAGGACGGGACAGGGCTATGGCTACACCTTC	CASRTGQGYGYTF
TRBJ1-5	TRBV5-8	NA	once	TGTGCCAGCAGCTCTGGACAGCCGATAGTGAGCAATCAGCCCCAGCATTTT	CASSSGQPIVSNQPQHF
TRBJ1-2	TRBV6-1	NA	NA	TGTGCCAGCAGTGATCCCCGGCAGGGAGGCTATGGCTACACCTTC	CASSDPRQGGYGYTF
TRBJ2-1	TRBV11-3	NA	few	TGTGCCAGCAGCTTACGGTCAGGTTCCTATGAGCAGTTCTTC	CASSLRSGSYEQFF
TRBJ1-1	TRBV21-1	NA	few	TGTGCCAGCAATAAGGAGCGGACAGGGGGCTTAAGGGTTGTTACTGGTAACACTGAAGCTTTCTTT	CASNKERTGGLRVVTGNTEAFF
TRBJ2-7	TRBV4-2	TRBD1	NA	TGTGCCAGCAGCCAAGTTAGGGGTCTCGGGACAGGGGGCGACGAGCAGTACTTC	CASSQVRGLGTGGDEQYF
TRBJ2-7	TRBV7-6	TRBD2	NA	TGTGCCAGCAGCTTAGGTGGGACTAGCGGCTACGAGCAGTACTTC	CASSLGGTSGYEQYF
TRBJ2-5	TRBV11-2	TRBD1	few	TGTGCCAGCAGCCCCGGGACAGGAGAGACCCAGTACTTC	CASSPGTGETQYF
TRBJ2-4	TRBV4-1	NA	NA	TGCGCCAGCAGCCGGGCACCGGGAGACCATATATTCGGAAACATTCAGTACTTC	CASSRAPGDHIFGNIQYF
TRBJ1-2	TRBV27	TRBD1	NA	TGTGCCAGCAGGGCAGGGGGCAACTATGGCTACACCTTC	CASRAGGNYGYTF
TRBJ2-1	TRBV5-5	NA	NA	TGTGCCAGCAGCTTGGCAGGAAAGAGCTCCTACAATGAGCAGTTCTTC	CASSLAGKSSYNEQFF
TRBJ1-1	TRBV15	NA	NA	TGTGCCACCAGCAGAGGGGAGACTGAAGCTTTCTTT	CATSRGETEAFF
TRBJ2-1	TRBV11-2	NA	NA	TGTGCCAGCAGCCCCTTTTTCCCAGCCGGGGTAAATGAGCAGTTCTTC	CASSPFFPAGVNEQFF